Shown below are 16 T cell receptor beta chains from a single sample sequenced in a study of shared clonotypes between healthy human individuals. Produced via immunoSEQ multiplex PCR; TCRdb's table is partial and in-frame only. The sample consists of 400,000 to 600,000 clones, more than 75% of them appearing once. What was sequenced was PBMCs. These receptors were collected from a woman in her thirties or forties in good health. Some clones in this sample may be carry-over from other donors' samples.

The J gene is TRBJ2-2, the V gene TRBV5-4; D gene unclear. V gave up 0 bases and J gave up 4 bases, with 13 bases separating them. CDR1 SGHNT and CDR2 YYREEE come from the germline V gene (reference sequence). This CDR3 is 16 amino acids long. The CDR3 sequence is CASSLETDVRTGELFF. The DNA for the CDR3 is TGTGCCAGCAGCTTGGAAACAGATGTTCGCACCGGGGAGCTGTTTTTT.

The CDR3 sequence is CATSRDWGIQPQHF. The CDR3 nucleotides are TGTGCCACCAGCAGAGATTGGGGGATCCAGCCCCAGCATTTT. The chain is built from TRBV15 and TRBJ1-5; perhaps TRBD1 as D (5 bases). The CDR3 totals 14 residues. V was clipped by 0 bases and J by 7 bases, with 10 bases between them. Germline V CDR1 and CDR2: LNHNV, YYDKDF (reference sequence).

The chain joins TRBV5-6 to TRBJ1-4, with TRBD1 matching 8 bases. Germline V lookup: CDR1 SGHDT, CDR2 YYEEEE. CDR3 size: 17 residues. The ends lost 2 bases at V and 2 bases at J; junction bases unmatched: 8. CDR3 sequence (DNA): TGTGCCAGCAGCTTCGGGACAGGACGTGTCACTAATGAAAAACTGTTTTTT. It codes for CASSFGTGRVTNEKLFF.

The chain recombines TRBV11-2 with TRBJ2-7; no definite D call. V was trimmed by 4 bases and J by 5 bases, leaving 18 bases between them. This CDR3 region has 15 residues. Germline V CDR1 and CDR2: SGHAT, FQNNGV. CDR3 nucleotides: TGTGCCAGCAGCTCATTGCACTACGCGTCTGACGAGCAGTACTTC. Residues: CASSSLHYASDEQYF.

The chain uses TRBV6-7 and TRBJ2-2; 7 bases agree with TRBD1. TRBV6-7 is flagged as an ORF with uncertain function. With V trimmed by 2 bases and J by 5 bases, 2 bases remained unmatched. The CDR3 runs 14 residues. The CDR3 loop reads CASSYRQGTGELFF. CDR3 nucleotides: TGTGCCAGCAGTTACCGACAGGGAACCGGGGAGCTGTTTTTT.

This clone was seen once. The genes are TRBV7-9 and TRBJ1-6; 9 bases align to TRBD1. J was trimmed by 9 bases and V by 7 bases; bases with no gene match: 10. Germline loops: CDR1 SEHNR, CDR2 FQNEAQ (reference sequence). CDR3 length: 15 residues. The CDR3 DNA reads TGTGCCAGCATTCAAGGGGACAGGGAGAGTTCACCCCTCCACTTT. Its translation is CASIQGDRESSPLHF.

The chain uses TRBV30 and TRBJ1-6, with D possibly being TRBD1 (5 bases). V lost 3 bases and J 7 bases, leaving 10 bases between the germline ends. Germline values: CDR1 GTSNPN, CDR2 SVGIG (reference sequence). The CDR3 runs to 13 residues. The CDR3 DNA reads TGTGCCTGGAGAGGGGAGGGGAATTCACCCCTCCACTTT. Amino acids: CAWRGEGNSPLHF. Full variable domain (rest looked up from reference TRBV30 and TRBJ1-6): SQTIHQWPATLVQPVGSPLSLECTVEGTSNPNLYWYRQAAGRGLQLLFYSVGIGQISSEVPQNLSASRPQDRQFILSSKKLLLSDSGFYLCAWRGEGNSPLHFGNGTRLTVT.

This clone was found a few times. The chain is built from TRBV10-3 and TRBJ1-5, with D maybe TRBD1 (6 bases). Deletions cut 3 bases from V and 8 bases from J, with 14 bases between. Germline-derived CDR1 and CDR2 are ENHRY and SYGVKD. CDR3 size: 14 residues. The CDR3 DNA is TGTGCCATCAGTGATAGTCAGGGGTCGGAGCCCCAGCATTTT. It translates to CAISDSQGSEPQHF.

This chain uses TRBV2 with TRBJ2-1, with TRBD2 identical over 8 bases. The CDR3 covers 13 residues. V shed 5 bases and J 9 bases; nucleotides not matched to a gene: 6. The V gene's germline CDR1 is SNHLY and CDR2 FYNNEI. For the CDR3, the DNA is TGTGCCAGCAGTTATATAGCGGGATCTGAGCAGTTCTTC. Amino acid sequence: CASSYIAGSEQFF.

This clone was counted between two and nine times. The rearrangement uses TRBV2 and TRBJ2-5; D call uncertain. Per germline, CDR1 SNHLY and CDR2 FYNNEI. This CDR3 has 12 residues. V shed 4 bases and J shed 2 bases, with 5 bases lying between them. The CDR3 spells CASSVQQETQYF. As DNA, the CDR3 is TGTGCCAGCAGTGTGCAGCAAGAGACCCAGTACTTC.

The chain couples TRBV30 to TRBJ2-1, with TRBD2 as a possible D gene (6 bases). The V end was cut by 4 bases, the J end by 6 bases, with 13 bases between. In germline, CDR1 is GTSNPN, CDR2 SVGIG (reference sequence). The CDR3 contains 13 residues. The CDR3 spells CAWTGPGGNEQFF. In nucleotides, the CDR3 is TGTGCCTGGACCGGGCCCGGGGGCAATGAGCAGTTCTTC.

V is TRBV9 and J is TRBJ2-3, with D unresolved. The V end lost 0 bases, the J end lost 7 bases, and 6 bases lay between the germline ends. This CDR3 has 12 residues. In germline, CDR1 is SGDLS, CDR2 YYNGEE. CDR3 residues: CASSVETNTQYF. The CDR3 nucleotides are TGTGCCAGCAGCGTAGAAACAAATACGCAGTATTTT.

This sequence joins TRBV19 and TRBJ2-3, with a tentative D call TRBD2 (5 bases). CDR3 length equals 15 residues. Trimming shortened V by 3 bases and J by 5 bases, and 15 bases separated the two germline ends. Germline CDR1 is LNHDA and CDR2 is SQIVND (reference sequence). CDR3 in amino acids: CASSIGGGAGDTQYF. For the CDR3, the DNA is TGTGCCAGTAGTATTGGAGGCGGAGCCGGAGATACGCAGTATTTT.

The gene calls are TRBV7-9 and TRBJ2-2; D is unclear. Germline loops: CDR1 SEHNR, CDR2 FQNEAQ (reference sequence). The CDR3 runs 17 residues. V lost 1 base, J lost 5 bases, and 17 bases lay in between. CDR3 sequence (DNA): TGTGCCAGCAGCTTAGTCGTCGGGCAAATTAAGACCGGGGAGCTGTTTTTT. Translation: CASSLVVGQIKTGELFF. Based on the CDR3 plus reference TRBV7-9 and TRBJ2-2, the full variable domain is DTGVSQNPRHKITKRGQNVTFRCDPISEHNRLYWYRQTLGQGPEFLTYFQNEAQLEKSRLLSDRFSAERPKGSFSTLEIQRTEQGDSAMYLCASSLVVGQIKTGELFFGEGSRLTVL.

The chain combines TRBV18 with TRBJ1-2; a weak D match, TRBD1 (5 bases). This CDR3 has 14 residues. Germline CDR1 reads KGHSH; CDR2 reads LQKENI. V lost 1 base and J 0 bases, leaving 6 bases between the germline ends. The CDR3 reads CASSPQQANYGYTF. The DNA of the CDR3 is TGTGCCAGCTCACCACAACAGGCTAACTATGGCTACACCTTC.

J is TRBJ2-1 and V is TRBV7-9; D is undetermined. The CDR3 length is 14 residues. V gave up 1 base and J gave up 3 bases, with 7 bases separating them. Looked up from germline, CDR1 is SEHNR and CDR2 is FQNEAQ (reference sequence). Here the CDR3 reads CASSLEADYNEQFF. Here the CDR3 DNA reads TGTGCCAGCAGCTTAGAGGCAGACTACAATGAGCAGTTCTTC.